This TCR beta chain stems from a study of blood T cell repertoires in COVID-19. Turning to the study itself: Acute and convalescent COVID-19 samples came from the United States, Italy and Spain.

Per the original data handling: Reference gene primers were amplified, and this amplification served to estimate nucleated cell counts. Profiling relied on immunoSEQ multiplex PCR, and the TCRdb table lists in-frame clones only, not all of them. Clonal size and the V and J genes are those of that table, whereas D and trimming came from the DNA. The sample includes more than 75,000 clones, 85% to 90% of them seen just once. This clone was seen just once. CDR3 length equals 17 residues. J lost 8 bases, V lost 2 bases, and 17 bases had no gene match. Germline CDR1 and CDR2: SGHDN and FVKESK. This sequence was found in a woman in her seventies with acute or convalescent COVID-19. The chain recombines TRBV14 with TRBJ1-2; 7 bases fit TRBD1. The sequenced material came from peripheral blood. CDR3 in amino acids: CASSQNWEYQQGRGYTF. CDR3 in DNA: TGTGCCAGCAGCCAAAATTGGGAATATCAACAGGGGCGCGGCTACACCTTC.